The T cell receptor (beta chain) under discussion was sequenced for a study of cytomegalovirus exposure and HLA in healthy donors. Overall study findings and caveats: Within a later analysis, the majority of CMV-associated TCR beta chains appeared HLA-restricted. A later analysis reportedly identified an Asian-associated ancestry cluster as carrying fewer N-insertions than the approximately 640-donor mean. In a later analysis, V- and J-gene trimming of beta chains associated with a DCLRE1C missense variant, replicated independently. TCR sequences were mostly rare, though some public TCRs occurred in many donors.

CDR3 size: 16 residues. J lost 2 bases, V lost 2 bases, and 9 bases had no gene match. Germline CDR1 is SGHTA and CDR2 is FQGNSA. Concerning this clone itself: Its antigen is as yet unknown.

In the PCR, 60 Vbeta and 13 Jbeta primers were used. Sequencing used immunoSEQ multiplex PCR; TCRdb keeps in-frame clones, though not all of them. Among some 120,000 clones, about four fifths were seen once, and the ten largest hold more than 7%. The receptor was derived from a woman aged 45-65 years in good health and CMV-seropositive. Sequences were obtained from PBMCs. This chain connects TRBV7-2 to TRBJ2-7; TRBD1 matches 7 bases. The chain's CDR3 is CASSLSATGNAYEQYF. In DNA form, the CDR3 reads TGTGCCAGCAGCTTAAGCGCGACAGGGAATGCCTACGAGCAGTACTTC.